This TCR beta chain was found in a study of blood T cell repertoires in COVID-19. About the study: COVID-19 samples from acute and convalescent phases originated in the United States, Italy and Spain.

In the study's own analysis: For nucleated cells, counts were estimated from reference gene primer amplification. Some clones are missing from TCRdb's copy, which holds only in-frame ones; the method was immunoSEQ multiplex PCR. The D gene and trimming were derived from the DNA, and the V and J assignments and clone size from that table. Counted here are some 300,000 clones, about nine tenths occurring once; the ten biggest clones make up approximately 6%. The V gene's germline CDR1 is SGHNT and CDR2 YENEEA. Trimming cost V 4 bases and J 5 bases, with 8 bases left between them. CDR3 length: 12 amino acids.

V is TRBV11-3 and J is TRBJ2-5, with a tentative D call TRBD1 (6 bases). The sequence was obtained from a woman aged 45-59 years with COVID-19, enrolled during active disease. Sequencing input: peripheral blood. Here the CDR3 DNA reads TGTGCCAGCAGCTCAGGGGTCGAGACCCAGTACTTC. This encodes CASSSGVETQYF. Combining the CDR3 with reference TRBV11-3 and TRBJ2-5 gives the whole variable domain EAGVVQSPRYKIIEKKQPVAFWCNPISGHNTLYWYLQNLGQGPELLIRYENEEAVDDSQLPKDRFSAERLKGVDSTLKIQPAELGDSAVYLCASSSGVETQYFGPGTRLLVL.